The rows below give T cell receptor beta chains drawn from one sample of a study of response to subunit inactivated influenza vaccine. In TCRdb, the RT-PCR reads were re-called with MiXCR into one record per CDR3 protein. Here the sample spans approximately 500,000 distinct CDR3 sequences, about an eighth being singletons. The specimen comprised PBMCs from blood, sampled about 6 weeks after vaccination. The receptors shown here come from a man aged 45 to 65 who received an inactivated influenza vaccine. CDR3s include the opening cysteine and the closing phenylalanine or tryptophan. A D gene is named only where the DNA matches it firmly. Expanded clones get a size class; other rows say once, few or many, or leave the size out.

D gene,J gene,clone size,V gene,CDR3 DNA,CDR3 protein
TRBD1,TRBJ1-1,NA,TRBV7-9,TGTGCCAGCAGCGGTCCAGGGGGATTTATTGGCACTGAAGCTTTCTTT,CASSGPGGFIGTEAFF
NA,TRBJ2-5,many,TRBV29-1,TGCAGCGTTCACCGTGGGCAAGAGACCCAGTACTTC,CSVHRGQETQYF
NA,TRBJ2-1,NA,TRBV5-6,TGTGCCAGCAGCTTGTACCTAGTATCCTACAATGAGCAGTTCTTC,CASSLYLVSYNEQFF
NA,TRBJ2-5,NA,TRBV20-1,TGCAGTGCTAGAGGCATAGGGACTGGCAAAGAGACCCAGTACTTC,CSARGIGTGKETQYF
NA,TRBJ2-7,NA,TRBV12-3/TRBV12-4,TGTGCCAGCAGCCTTAGGGGGGACTTCCCCTACGAGCAGTACTTC,CASSLRGDFPYEQYF
NA,TRBJ2-7,NA,TRBV5-1,TGCGCCAGCAGGACAGGAGGGGCCACAGAGCAGTACTTC,CASRTGGATEQYF
NA,TRBJ2-7,NA,TRBV7-6,TGTGCCAGCAGCCCCCGTGAGACCCAACCCTACGAGCAGTACTTC,CASSPRETQPYEQYF
NA,TRBJ1-6,NA,TRBV5-1,TGCGCCAGCAGCTTACAAGTGGGGGGCTCCTATAATTCACCCCTCCACTTT,CASSLQVGGSYNSPLHF
TRBD1,TRBJ1-1,NA,TRBV27,TGTGCCAGCAGTTATGGGACAGGGGAAACTGAAGCTTTCTTT,CASSYGTGETEAFF
TRBD1,TRBJ1-1,many,TRBV27,TGTGCCAGCAGACTTACAGGGGGCACTGAAGCTTTCTTT,CASRLTGGTEAFF
TRBD2,TRBJ2-1,many,TRBV6-1,TGTGCCAGTCTCCCGGGGACTAGCGGGAGGAATGAGCAGTTCTTC,CASLPGTSGRNEQFF
TRBD2,TRBJ2-3,many,TRBV5-1,TGCGCCAGCAGCTTGCGGCCAGCGGGGGAACTCACAGATACGCAGTATTTT,CASSLRPAGELTDTQYF
NA,TRBJ2-2,few,TRBV24-1,TGTGCCACCAGTGACCCAGACATCACAAAGGACGCGAACACCGGGGAGCTGTTTTTT,CATSDPDITKDANTGELFF
NA,TRBJ2-3,few,TRBV20-1,TGCAGTGCGGCGTCTAGCGCGGATACGCAGTATTTT,CSAASSADTQYF
NA,TRBJ2-3,few,TRBV20-1,TGCAGTGCTAGAGATCTGTCAATGGGGACAGATACGCAGTATTTT,CSARDLSMGTDTQYF
NA,TRBJ2-7,NA,TRBV30,TGTGCCTGGAGTGTAGAGTCAGGGGTTTTTTACGAGCAGTACTTC,CAWSVESGVFYEQYF
NA,TRBJ2-7,few,TRBV20-1,TGCAGTGCTACAATTCACGGCTACGAGCAGTACTTC,CSATIHGYEQYF
TRBD2,TRBJ2-1,few,TRBV4-1,TGCGCCAGCAGCCAAGTTGCTAGCGGGTGGACCTACAATGAGCAGTTCTTC,CASSQVASGWTYNEQFF
NA,TRBJ2-3,NA,TRBV19,TGTGCCAGTAGTCTTTCCGGACAGCTCCACACAGATACGCAGTATTTT,CASSLSGQLHTDTQYF
NA,TRBJ1-6,few,TRBV4-3,TGCGCCAGCAGCCAAGATGTCAGAAACTATAATTCACCCCTCCACTTT,CASSQDVRNYNSPLHF
TRBD2,TRBJ2-1,few,TRBV12-3/TRBV12-4,TGTGCCAGCAGCCTAGCTAGCGGAGCCTACAATGAGCAGTTCTTC,CASSLASGAYNEQFF
NA,TRBJ2-3,many,TRBV12-3/TRBV12-4,TGTGCCAGCGCCGAGCGGCCCGACTTCACAGATACGCAGTATTTT,CASAERPDFTDTQYF
TRBD2,TRBJ2-1,few,TRBV28,TGTGCCAGCAGGAAACTAGCGGGAGACCCGGGGTTCTTC,CASRKLAGDPGFF
NA,TRBJ2-5,few,TRBV11-2,TGTGCCAGCAGCTTCCGGGGGAGGTTTTACCAGACCACCCGGCAAGAGACCCAGTACTTC,CASSFRGRFYQTTRQETQYF
TRBD2,TRBJ2-2,few,TRBV7-6,TGTGCCAGCAGCTCGGGACTATCGGGGACCGGGGAGCTGTTTTTT,CASSSGLSGTGELFF
TRBD1,TRBJ2-2,NA,TRBV29-1,TGCAGCGTTGAAAGTCGGGACAGGGCGAACACCGGGGAGCTGTTTTTT,CSVESRDRANTGELFF
TRBD2,TRBJ2-7,NA,TRBV7-6,TGTGCCAGCAGCTTAGGCATCAGCGGGACCTACGAGCAGTACTTC,CASSLGISGTYEQYF
NA,TRBJ2-3,many,TRBV11-2,TGTGCCAGCAGCTTATATGACAACACAGATACGCAGTATTTT,CASSLYDNTDTQYF
NA,TRBJ2-1,few,TRBV15,TGTGCCACCAGCAGAGAATTTTTCAATGAGCAGTTCTTC,CATSREFFNEQFF
NA,TRBJ2-7,NA,TRBV14,TGTGCCAGCAGCCATCCGACAGTTTACGAGCAGTACTTC,CASSHPTVYEQYF
NA,TRBJ1-3,few,TRBV20-1,TGCAGTGCTAAAACCAGGGGAAACACCATATATTTT,CSAKTRGNTIYF
NA,TRBJ2-7,few,TRBV24-1,TGTGCCACCAGTGATTCAACCCCCATGCAGGGGTACTACGAGCAGTACTTC,CATSDSTPMQGYYEQYF
TRBD1,TRBJ1-6,NA,TRBV4-3,TGCGCCAGCAGCCAAGGGACAGGGAACAATTCACCCCTCCACTTT,CASSQGTGNNSPLHF
NA,TRBJ2-2,few,TRBV29-1,TGCAGCGCCGGTTGGGCCTCTCTCGGGGAGCTGTTTTTT,CSAGWASLGELFF
TRBD1,TRBJ2-5,NA,TRBV19,TGTGCCAGTAGTATTGCCAGGGGGAAAGAGACCCAGTACTTC,CASSIARGKETQYF
TRBD1,TRBJ1-1,NA,TRBV3-1,TGTGCCAGCAGCCAAGATAGGGGACAGGGTATGGTTCACATGAACACTGAAGCTTTCTTT,CASSQDRGQGMVHMNTEAFF
NA,TRBJ2-1,few,TRBV15,TGTGCCACCAGGGGATCTTACAATGAGCAGTTCTTC,CATRGSYNEQFF
NA,TRBJ2-4,NA,TRBV7-2,TGTGCCAGCAGTCCCGCCTGGAAAAACATTCAGTACTTC,CASSPAWKNIQYF
NA,TRBJ1-2,NA,TRBV4-1,TGCGCCAGCAGCCAAGATCCCCAGGGGATGTATGGCTACACCTTC,CASSQDPQGMYGYTF
TRBD1,TRBJ1-1,many,TRBV5-5,TGTGCCAGCAGCCTGGACAGGGGGCGTGCTGAAGCTTTCTTT,CASSLDRGRAEAFF
TRBD1,TRBJ2-7,many,TRBV29-1,TGCAGCGTTGGCGCAGGGGGCTACGAGCAGTACTTC,CSVGAGGYEQYF
NA,TRBJ2-5,NA,TRBV20-1,TGCAGTGCTAGTATGGTTAAAGAGACCCAGTACTTC,CSASMVKETQYF
NA,TRBJ2-4,NA,TRBV7-9,TGTGCCAGCAGCTTTAAGGGGCATGAAAACATTCAGTACTTC,CASSFKGHENIQYF
TRBD1,TRBJ2-2,few,TRBV29-1,TGCAGCGCTCCGAGACAGGGGAACACCGGGGAGCTGTTTTTT,CSAPRQGNTGELFF
NA,TRBJ2-3,NA,TRBV6-2/TRBV6-3,TGTGCCAGCAGGAGGACAGAAGTGTCAGATACGCAGTATTTT,CASRRTEVSDTQYF
NA,TRBJ2-1,many,TRBV24-1,TGTGCCACCAGTGATTCGTCCGGGACCATAAACGAGGATGAGCAGTTCTTC,CATSDSSGTINEDEQFF
NA,TRBJ1-6,NA,TRBV20-1,TGCAGTGCTAGAGAGTTCGGAATAGGGGATTCACCCCTCCACTTT,CSAREFGIGDSPLHF
NA,TRBJ1-4,many,TRBV6-1,TGTGCCAGCAGTCGACAGGCAACTAATGAAAAACTGTTTTTT,CASSRQATNEKLFF
NA,TRBJ2-5,NA,TRBV7-9,TGTGCCAGCAGCCCCCGGGTAGCGGCTGAAGAGACCCAGTACTTC,CASSPRVAAEETQYF
TRBD2,TRBJ2-1,NA,TRBV4-1,TGCGCCAGCAGCTGGACTAGCGGGGGGGCCAATGAGCAGTTCTTC,CASSWTSGGANEQFF
NA,TRBJ2-7,NA,TRBV6-1,TGTGCCAGCAGACCCACGCTCGCTGACCACGAGCAGTACTTC,CASRPTLADHEQYF
NA,TRBJ2-7,NA,TRBV4-2,TGTGCCAGCAGCCAAGCAGGGAACTCCGAGCAGTACTTC,CASSQAGNSEQYF
TRBD2,TRBJ2-3,NA,TRBV11-2,TGTGCCAGCAGCTTCCGGACTAGTCGGTCAGATACGCAGTATTTT,CASSFRTSRSDTQYF
TRBD2,TRBJ2-2,NA,TRBV2,TGTGCCAGCAGAGGACTAGCGGGAGGTAGCACCGGGGAGCTGTTTTTT,CASRGLAGGSTGELFF
NA,TRBJ2-4,few,TRBV5-6,TGTGCCAGCAGCTTAGACAGGTTTAACATTCAGTACTTC,CASSLDRFNIQYF